This T cell receptor beta chain derives from a study of T-cell reconstitution after alpha-beta-depleted transplantation in children. Preparation of the TCRbeta library involved a method that used unique molecular identifiers. One entry per CDR3 protein, called by TCRdb with MiXCR from the PCR reads. The sample shows approximately 630,000 distinct CDR3 sequences, around 13% of them seen only once. Overall study findings and caveats: Diversity and T-cell counts at one year after transplant derived mostly from new T cells. Reports say that about two months after transplant, the alpha-beta T cells came out of several hundred graft clones that had expanded.

The CDR3 is 16 amino acids. Losses at the gene ends were 2 bases for V and 6 bases for J; bases not matched to a gene: 8. Germline V lookup: CDR1 MNHEY, CDR2 SMNVEV (reference sequence). The sample holds a few counts of this clonotype. The antigen is undetermined. The receptor comes from a girl aged 2 to 9 with congenital amegakaryocytic thrombocytopenia, due to receive a stem cell transplant. Sample: PBMCs, taken before TCRalphabeta/CD19-depleted stem cell transplant. V is TRBV27 and J is TRBJ2-2, with 8 bases matching TRBD2. CDR3 sequence reads: CASSLVGSGKAGELFF. CDR3 nucleotide sequence: TGTGCCAGCAGTTTAGTGGGTAGCGGGAAGGCCGGGGAGCTGTTTTTT.